This T cell receptor (beta chain) came from a study of identical twins. Each cDNA held unique molecular identifiers, and template switching gave it a universal primer site. One entry per CDR3 protein results from TCRdb running MiXCR on the 5' RACE reads. Of 550,000 to 700,000 distinct CDR3 sequences listed, 9.6% are singletons. This clonotype was picked up a small number of times. As yet, its antigen is unknown. General study findings and limits: An excess of low generation probability was shown by twin-shared out-of-frame alpha sequences.

The same sample was also studied in work on yellow fever vaccine responses in identical twins.

This receptor was identified in a woman aged 18-35 years in good health. The sequencing sample was made of PBMCs.

The CDR3, as DNA: TGCAGCGTTACCAGGGTCACCGGGGAGCTGTTTTTT. Translating it yields CSVTRVTGELFF. This rearrangement joins TRBV29-1 to TRBJ2-2; possibly TRBD1 for D (5 bases). The CDR3 spans 12 residues. V was pared by 5 bases and J by 4 bases, with 8 bases between. Germline V lookup: CDR1 SQVTM, CDR2 ANQGSEA.